A selection of T cell receptor beta chains follows, all from one sample in a study of T cell changes during pregnancy in multiple sclerosis. The table came from immunoSEQ multiplex PCR; TCRdb's copy has only in-frame clones and leaves some out. The table has roughly 24,000 clones, roughly nine tenths seen once; the top ten hold about 7.7%. Source: CD8+ T cells from peripheral blood mononuclear cells, taken after pregnancy. All receptors come from a female donor with multiple sclerosis, enrolled in a pregnancy study. CDR3s include the opening cysteine and the closing phenylalanine or tryptophan. A D gene is named only where the DNA matches it firmly. Not every row has a clone size; where given, it reads once, few, many or a size class.

V gene,D gene,J gene,clone size,CDR3 DNA,CDR3 protein
TRBV28,TRBD2,TRBJ2-7,-,TGTGCCAGCAGTCCCACCACGCTTCTAGCGGGAGATCCCTACGAGCAGTACTTC,CASSPTTLLAGDPYEQYF
TRBV11-2,TRBD1,TRBJ1-2,-,TGTGCCAGCAGCTTAGCGGAGGACAGGCCTAACTATGGCTACACCTTC,CASSLAEDRPNYGYTF
TRBV11-2,-,TRBJ2-3,-,TGTGCCAGCAGCCCCAACATTCCAGATACGCAGTATTTT,CASSPNIPDTQYF
TRBV5-1,TRBD1,TRBJ2-7,-,TGCGCCAGCAGCTTATCCGGGACAGAGTTCTCCTACGAGCAGTACTTC,CASSLSGTEFSYEQYF
TRBV7-6,-,TRBJ2-2,-,TGTGCCAGCAGCTTATCGGGGTGGACGGGCACCGGGGAGCTGTTTTTT,CASSLSGWTGTGELFF
TRBV18,-,TRBJ2-2,-,TGTGCCAGCTCACCACCGGAGGGCTACACCGGGGAGCTGTTTTTT,CASSPPEGYTGELFF
TRBV4-2,-,TRBJ1-3,-,TGTGCCAGCAGCCCTGTGTCGGGCAGGGGAAGAAACACCATATATTTT,CASSPVSGRGRNTIYF
TRBV5-1,-,TRBJ2-3,-,TGCGCCAGCAGCCCGGTTCCCGGTTCGAGGCTGAGCACAGATACGCAGTATTTT,CASSPVPGSRLSTDTQYF
TRBV2,TRBD2,TRBJ2-5,-,TGTGCCAGCAGTCGTGGGACTAGCGGTAAAGAGACCCAGTACTTC,CASSRGTSGKETQYF
TRBV28,-,TRBJ1-2,few,TGTGCCAGCAGTCCTCAGGGCGCCAACTATGGCTACACCTTC,CASSPQGANYGYTF
TRBV2,-,TRBJ2-4,-,TGTGCCAGCGAAGACCCCCAGGGGGCCAAAAACATTCAGTACTTC,CASEDPQGAKNIQYF
TRBV10-2,TRBD2,TRBJ2-7,-,TGCGCCAGCAACTTACTAGCGGGGGAGGGAGAGCAGTACTTC,CASNLLAGEGEQYF
TRBV10-1,-,TRBJ2-3,medium-sized,TGCGCCAGCCGAGCGGGAGATACGCAGTATTTT,CASRAGDTQYF
TRBV19,TRBD2,TRBJ2-2,-,TGTGCCAGTAGCCTATGGGGGCAGCCTAGGACTAGCAGAACCGGGGAGCTGTTTTTT,CASSLWGQPRTSRTGELFF
TRBV28,TRBD1,TRBJ1-3,-,TGTGCCAGCAGGTTAACGGGACAGGGGGATTTCTCTGGAAACACCATATATTTT,CASRLTGQGDFSGNTIYF
TRBV5-1,TRBD1,TRBJ2-1,-,TGCGCCAGCAGCTTCCACAGGGGCACCTACAATGAGCAGTTCTTC,CASSFHRGTYNEQFF
TRBV21-1,-,TRBJ2-5,-,TGTGCCAGCAACCCAAAGGGACAACGGGAGACCCAGTACTTC,CASNPKGQRETQYF
TRBV5-1,-,TRBJ2-3,-,TGCGCCAGCAGATCCGAAGGGGGTACCACAGATACGCAGTATTTT,CASRSEGGTTDTQYF
TRBV11-3,-,TRBJ2-3,-,TGTGCCAGCAGCCCGGATGAGGCAGATACGCAGTATTTT,CASSPDEADTQYF
TRBV5-1,-,TRBJ1-3,-,TGCGCCAGCAGCTTGGGGGTCAGGGGCAACACCATATATTTT,CASSLGVRGNTIYF
TRBV13,-,TRBJ1-2,-,TGTGCCAGCAGCTCCACGGGGGACTATGGCTACACCTTC,CASSSTGDYGYTF
TRBV7-3,-,TRBJ2-1,-,TGTGCCAGCAGCCCCGGGAAAGCCAATGAGCAGTTCTTC,CASSPGKANEQFF
TRBV9,-,TRBJ2-2,-,TGTGCCAGCAGCTTTCAGGAGGCCGGGGAGCTGTTTTTT,CASSFQEAGELFF
TRBV4-3,-,TRBJ2-6,-,TGCGCCAGCAGCCAAGGCGGGGACTCTGGGGCCAACGTCCTGACTTTC,CASSQGGDSGANVLTF
TRBV5-4,TRBD2,TRBJ2-1,-,TGTGCCAGCATGACTAGCGGGAGTTTCAATGAGCAGTTCTTC,CASMTSGSFNEQFF
TRBV28,-,TRBJ1-2,-,TGTGCCAGCAGTACGCTCCAGGGCCCCTATGGCTACACCTTC,CASSTLQGPYGYTF
TRBV7-3,TRBD1,TRBJ1-1,-,TGTGCCAGCAGCTTACTCGGGACAGGGTTAACTGAAGCTTTCTTT,CASSLLGTGLTEAFF
TRBV6-4,TRBD2,TRBJ2-3,-,TGTGCCAGCAGTACTAGCGGGAGGGCCACAGATACGCAGTATTTT,CASSTSGRATDTQYF
TRBV18,TRBD2,TRBJ2-2,-,TGTGCCAGCTCACCACAAAGCGGGAGATTCACCGGGGAGCTGTTTTTT,CASSPQSGRFTGELFF
TRBV6-5,TRBD2,TRBJ2-7,-,TGTGCCAGCAGTTACTCGGCGGGGGGAGGTCCCTACGAGCAGTACTTC,CASSYSAGGGPYEQYF
TRBV10-3,-,TRBJ1-2,few,TGTGCCATCAGTGGCCGAGGGTATGGCTACACCTTC,CAISGRGYGYTF
TRBV21-1,-,TRBJ2-4,-,TGTGCCAGCAGCAAAAAGGGACTAGAGGACATTCAGTACTTC,CASSKKGLEDIQYF
TRBV7-9,TRBD1,TRBJ2-2,-,TGTGCCAGCAGCTTTAACCCTCGGACAGGGGGCAACACCGGGGAGCTGTTTTTT,CASSFNPRTGGNTGELFF
TRBV5-5,-,TRBJ1-1,-,TGTGCCAGCAGCCCGGATAGGACAGCCATGAACACTGAAGCTTTCTTT,CASSPDRTAMNTEAFF
TRBV6-5,TRBD2,TRBJ2-3,-,TGTGCCAGCAGTTCCCGACTAGCGGGTAAGGGAGATACGCAGTATTTT,CASSSRLAGKGDTQYF
TRBV21-1,-,TRBJ1-3,-,TGTGCCAGCAGCACCTCCGCGGACAGGGGGCGGGGAGAAAACACCATATATTTT,CASSTSADRGRGENTIYF
TRBV6-5,TRBD1,TRBJ2-7,-,TGTGCCGACAGGGGCCCCTACTACGAGCAGTACTTC,CADRGPYYEQYF
TRBV5-1,TRBD2,TRBJ2-7,once,TGCGCCAGCAGCCGGAGACTAGCGGGCCCCACCGAGCAGTACTTC,CASSRRLAGPTEQYF
TRBV4-2,TRBD2,TRBJ2-2,once,TGTGCCAGCAGCCCCCTTTTTAGGGCGGGAGGGGACGGGGAGCTGTTTTTT,CASSPLFRAGGDGELFF
TRBV7-7,-,TRBJ2-1,once,TGTGCTAGCAGCTTAACCACTAGCCCCCTGGACAATGAGCAGTTCTTC,CASSLTTSPLDNEQFF
TRBV4-1,-,TRBJ1-3,-,TGCGCCAGCAGCCAAGATCAAGGAAACACCATATATTTT,CASSQDQGNTIYF
TRBV6-5,-,TRBJ1-1,-,TGTGCCAGCAGTCTCACTGCTAACACTGAAGCTTTCTTT,CASSLTANTEAFF